The TCR beta chain under discussion was sequenced for a study of cytomegalovirus exposure and HLA in healthy donors. As for the study in general: Earlier sequencing of about 179 million T cells yielded fewer than 140 million unique TCR beta sequences.

The PCR employed 60 Vbeta primers together with 13 Jbeta primers. Here immunoSEQ multiplex PCR was the method, and the copy in TCRdb shows in-frame clones only, minus some. Here the sample spans hundreds of thousands of clones, around 80% being singletons. General observations from the study: Per a later analysis, approximately 16,000 TCR beta sequences showed association with HLA alleles at 0.05 false discovery rate. Looking again later, the authors saw that most CMV-associated TCR beta chains seemed HLA-restricted. TCR beta V- and J-gene trimming, according to a later analysis, was linked to a missense DCLRE1C variant.

Details on this clone: Antigen specificity is unknown.

The TCR was taken from a boy aged 2 to 10 in good health and CMV-seronegative. The specimen was PBMCs.

In nucleotides, the CDR3 is TGTGCCAGCAGTTTACTAGCGGGGGGGGAAGAGACCCAGTACTTC. Its protein product is CASSLLAGGEETQYF. J is TRBJ2-5 and V is TRBV6-5, with 13 bases fitting TRBD2. The CDR3 is made up of 15 amino acids. The germline V gene has CDR1 MNHEY and CDR2 SVGAGI. The ends lost 4 bases at V and 3 bases at J; junction bases unmatched: 2.